A single sample gave rise to the 27 T cell receptor beta chains below, sequenced in a study of CD8 T cells in Susac syndrome. With random hexamers, reverse transcription was performed on about 0.5 to 1 ug of RNA. One entry per CDR3 protein results from TCRdb running MiXCR on the immunoSEQ multiplex PCR reads. Here the sample spans tens of thousands of distinct CDR3 sequences, 91% being singletons. The sample taken for sequencing was CD8+ T cells from PBMCs. The receptor source for this set is a human donor with multiple sclerosis.

The chain recombines TRBV27 with TRBJ1-2; D ambiguous. The CDR3 runs 15 residues. V was cut by 3 bases and J by 8 bases, with 19 bases left in between. The V gene's germline CDR1 is MNHEY and CDR2 SMNVEV (reference sequence). The CDR3 bases are TGTGCCAGCAGTTTTGCTGCCGCCTCCGAAGGGGGCTACACCTTC. Amino acid sequence: CASSFAAASEGGYTF.

The V and J genes are TRBV6-6 and TRBJ2-3; TRBD2 matches at 9 bases. Germline-derived CDR1 and CDR2 are MNHNY and SVGAGI (reference sequence). V trimming: 4 bases; J trimming: 1 base; junction bases outside the gene matches: 0. This CDR3 comprises 14 residues. CDR3: CASSSSGGTDTQYF. The DNA of the CDR3 is TGTGCCAGCAGTTCTAGCGGGGGCACAGATACGCAGTATTTT.

The J gene is TRBJ1-1, the V gene TRBV18; 8 bases map to TRBD1. Trimming at V came to 3 bases and at J to 0 bases, leaving 3 bases not matched to a gene. This CDR3 region has 15 residues. Germline V gene lookup returns CDR1 KGHSH and CDR2 LQKENI. In DNA, the CDR3 is TGTGCCAGCTCACCGGGACAGGCAATGAACACTGAAGCTTTCTTT. This sequence encodes CASSPGQAMNTEAFF.

The chain joins TRBV7-3 to TRBJ2-3; TRBD2 is a possible D gene (6 bases). The CDR3 loop spans 14 amino acids. Trimming left V 2 bases short and J 2 bases short, with 8 bases between. The V gene's germline CDR1 is SGHTA and CDR2 FQGTGA. The CDR3 nucleotides are TGTGCCAGCAGCTTAGGGGGGACCACAGATACGCAGTATTTT. Translation gives CASSLGGTTDTQYF.

The V and J genes are TRBV9 and TRBJ2-3, with a tentative D call TRBD2 (7 bases). V lost 3 bases, J lost 4 bases, and 12 bases lay in between. Germline values: CDR1 SGDLS, CDR2 YYNGEE. The CDR3 is made up of 14 amino acids. The CDR3, as DNA: TGTGCCAGCAGCGAGTGGGGGGGCCCAGATACGCAGTATTTT. Encoded protein: CASSEWGGPDTQYF.

The rearrangement uses TRBV12-3 or TRBV12-4 and TRBJ1-1; D is uncertain. The CDR3 totals 13 residues. V dropped 5 bases and J dropped 0 bases, with 7 bases sitting between them. CDR3 loop: CASSILLNTEAFF. The DNA of the CDR3 is TGTGCCAGCAGTATACTATTGAACACTGAAGCTTTCTTT.

The V gene is TRBV4-1, the J gene TRBJ2-3, with D possibly being TRBD2 (6 bases). CDR3 length: 16 amino acids. The V end lost 4 bases, the J end lost 2 bases, and 16 bases lay between the germline ends. Germline V gene data show CDR1 as MGHRA and CDR2 as YSYEKL. CDR3 bases: TGCGCCAGCAGCCTATCGGGGGACGGACACACAGATACGCAGTATTTT. Amino acid sequence: CASSLSGDGHTDTQYF.

This sequence joins TRBV27 and TRBJ1-1; no clear D. CDR1 and CDR2 (germline): MNHEY, SMNVEV (reference sequence). The V end was cut by 4 bases, the J end by 8 bases, with 14 bases between. There are 13 residues in the CDR3. CDR3 sequence: CASSSGPTFEAFF. The CDR3 bases are TGTGCCAGCAGTTCGGGCCCTACATTCGAAGCTTTCTTT.

This sequence joins TRBV30 and TRBJ1-3; D might be TRBD1 (5 bases). V was shortened by 0 bases and J by 3 bases, with 9 bases between the two germline ends. The CDR3 extends over 14 amino acids. Germline V lookup: CDR1 GTSNPN, CDR2 SVGIG (reference sequence). Here the CDR3 reads CAWSVTGHGNTIYF. Here the CDR3 DNA reads TGTGCCTGGAGTGTAACGGGGCATGGAAACACCATATATTTT.

This clonotype has more than one count but fewer than ten. The CDR3 sequence: CASSRNGGNEQYF. Here the CDR3 DNA reads TGTGCCAGCAGCCGAAATGGGGGAAACGAGCAGTACTTC. The chain uses TRBV27 and TRBJ2-7; D is tentatively TRBD1 or TRBD2 (5 bases each). Germline-derived CDR1 and CDR2 are MNHEY and SMNVEV (reference sequence). V was trimmed by 6 bases and J by 5 bases, leaving 14 bases between them. The length of the CDR3 is 13 residues.

The chain is built from TRBV30 and TRBJ1-2; D is undetermined. The germline V and J ends were trimmed by 8 bases and 4 bases, with 17 bases remaining between them. This CDR3 has 13 residues. From germline, CDR1 is GTSNPN and CDR2 SVGIG (reference sequence). The CDR3 nucleotides are TGTGCCATTAATGGGCAGCCCAGCTATGGCTACACCTTC. This sequence encodes CAINGQPSYGYTF.

The rearrangement joins TRBV3-1 to TRBJ2-1; D may be TRBD2 (6 bases). The germline V and J ends were trimmed by 0 bases and 4 bases, with 13 bases remaining between them. Germline-derived CDR1 and CDR2 are LGHDT and YNNKEL (reference sequence). The length of the CDR3 is 16 residues. In DNA, the CDR3 is TGTGCCAGCAGCCAAGAACCGGCGGGATGGTACAATGAGCAGTTCTTC. Residues: CASSQEPAGWYNEQFF.

V usage is TRBV27 and J usage is TRBJ2-7; tentatively, D is TRBD1 or TRBD2 (6 bases each). Germline lookup yields CDR1 MNHEY and CDR2 SMNVEV (reference sequence). This CDR3 is built from 14 residues. Deletions cut 2 bases from V and 2 bases from J, with 10 bases between. The CDR3 loop reads CASSLHGGPYEQYF. The DNA for the CDR3 is TGTGCCAGCAGTTTACACGGGGGCCCCTACGAGCAGTACTTC.

The rearrangement joins TRBV10-2 to TRBJ2-3, with TRBD2 identical over 8 bases. Germline V gives CDR1 WSHSY, CDR2 SAAADI. J lost 5 bases, V lost 6 bases, and 7 bases had no gene match. This CDR3 region has 14 residues. Here the CDR3 reads CASREAGEGDTQYF. CDR3 DNA: TGCGCCAGCAGAGAAGCGGGGGAGGGAGATACGCAGTATTTT.

This chain links TRBV3-1 with TRBJ2-7; tentatively, D is TRBD2 (5 bases). The CDR3 loop spans 16 amino acids. The germline CDR1 and CDR2 sequences are LGHDT and YNNKEL (reference sequence). Trimming took 1 base from V and 2 from J, leaving 15 bases between them. In nucleotides, the CDR3 is TGTGCCAGCAGCCAAGTCGGCGGACTTCAGGCCTACGAGCAGTACTTC. This gives the protein CASSQVGGLQAYEQYF.

V gene TRBV5-6 combines with J gene TRBJ2-1; no definite D call. This CDR3 has 13 residues. The germline V and J ends were trimmed by 5 bases and 0 bases, with 6 bases remaining between them. Germline CDR1 and CDR2: SGHDT and YYEEEE. The CDR3 spells CASRAISYNEQFF. In DNA form, the CDR3 reads TGTGCCAGCAGGGCAATCTCCTACAATGAGCAGTTCTTC.

The chain's CDR3 is CASSLGMDSYNEQFF. CDR3 nucleotides: TGTGCCAGCAGCTTAGGCATGGACTCCTACAATGAGCAGTTCTTC. The rearrangement uses TRBV13 and TRBJ2-1; D call uncertain. Trimming shortened V by 0 bases and J by 0 bases, and 6 bases separated the two germline ends. From germline, CDR1 is PRHDT and CDR2 FYEKMQ (reference sequence). CDR3 length equals 15 residues. Complete variable domain (other parts from reference TRBV13 and TRBJ2-1): AAGVIQSPRHLIKEKRETATLKCYPIPRHDTVYWYQQGPGQDPQFLISFYEKMQSDKGSIPDRFSAQQFSDYHSELNMSSLELGDSALYFCASSLGMDSYNEQFFGPGTRLTVL.

This chain links TRBV6-5 with TRBJ2-7, with 8 positions matching TRBD2. The CDR3 has 14 residues. Unmatched junction bases numbered 6, after V lost 5 bases and J lost 3 bases. CDR1 MNHEY and CDR2 SVGAGI come from the germline V gene. DNA of the CDR3: TGTGCCAGCAGTCGCCTAAGCGGGGGCTACGAGCAGTACTTC. Residues: CASSRLSGGYEQYF.

This sequence joins TRBV27 and TRBJ1-2; tentatively, D is TRBD1 (5 bases). The ends were cut back, 4 bases at V and 4 bases at J, with 22 bases in the middle. CDR1 is MNHEY, CDR2 SMNVEV, per germline (reference sequence). CDR3 length: 17 residues. CDR3 sequence: CASSWATGTDSLYGYTF. Written as DNA, the CDR3 is TGTGCCAGCAGTTGGGCAACCGGGACCGATTCTCTCTATGGCTACACCTTC.

The count of this clonotype is one. The chain is built from TRBV6-4 and TRBJ1-1; the D is unclear. The CDR3 runs 13 residues. Germline values: CDR1 MRHNA, CDR2 SNTAGT. Trimming shortened V by 0 bases and J by 9 bases, and 11 bases separated the two germline ends. The DNA of the CDR3 is TGTGCCAGCAGTGACTCGGGAGAGGGCAAAGCTTTCTTT. Translation: CASSDSGEGKAFF.

V is TRBV7-9 and J is TRBJ1-1, with D tentatively TRBD1 (5 bases). Germline-derived CDR1 and CDR2 are SEHNR and FQNEAQ (reference sequence). The CDR3 is 15 residues long. V was cut by 5 bases and J by 6 bases, with 19 bases left in between. In DNA form, the CDR3 reads TGTGCCAGCAGCCCCCGGGACTTAGTTAAGTCTGAAGCTTTCTTT. Its translation is CASSPRDLVKSEAFF.

The V call is TRBV27, the J call TRBJ1-1; tentatively, D is TRBD1 (6 bases). From germline, CDR1 is MNHEY and CDR2 SMNVEV (reference sequence). The ends were cut back, 11 bases at V and 1 base at J, with 14 bases in the middle. This CDR3 is built from 13 residues. CDR3 sequence (DNA): TGTGCCGCTGGCATGGGGGCGAACACTGAAGCTTTCTTT. Translating gives CAAGMGANTEAFF.

The V and J genes are TRBV5-1 and TRBJ2-1, with D uncertain. The CDR3 covers 13 residues. Per germline, CDR1 SGHRS and CDR2 YFSETQ. Between the trimmed V and J ends, which lost 4 bases and 10 bases, there was a span of 15 bases. The CDR3 DNA reads TGCGCCAGCAGCCAGACCGGAATTGACGAGCAGTTCTTC. As protein: CASSQTGIDEQFF. Supplemented by reference TRBV5-1 and TRBJ2-1, the full variable domain reads KAGVTQTPRYLIKTRGQQVTLSCSPISGHRSVSWYQQTPGQGLQFLFEYFSETQRNKGNFPGRFSGRQFSNSRSEMNVSTLELGDSALYLCASSQTGIDEQFFGPGTRLTVL.

The V and J genes are TRBV6-6 and TRBJ2-7; TRBD2 might be the D (5 bases). The CDR3 runs to 12 residues. Germline V lookup: CDR1 MNHNY, CDR2 SVGAGI (reference sequence). Trimming stripped 11 bases from V and 0 bases from J, with 11 bases between. The CDR3 sequence: CASAGPSYEQYF. The CDR3 DNA reads TGTGCCTCCGCGGGCCCCTCCTACGAGCAGTACTTC.

The V call is TRBV2, the J call TRBJ1-3; D is uncertain. Germline assignment: CDR1 SNHLY and CDR2 FYNNEI. The CDR3 extends over 13 amino acids. V lost 5 bases to trimming and J lost 4 bases, with 9 bases between them. Written as DNA, the CDR3 is TGTGCCAGCAGTAGAGGGCTCGGAAACACCATATATTTT. Protein sequence: CASSRGLGNTIYF.

This chain connects TRBV11-1 to TRBJ2-2, with TRBD2 matching 10 bases. CDR3 length: 18 amino acids. V lost 1 base and J lost 5; bases outside the gene matches: 10. Per the germline V gene, CDR1 is SGHAT and CDR2 is FQDESV (reference sequence). The CDR3 sequence is CASSLGPSGSQATGELFF. In nucleotides, the CDR3 is TGTGCCAGCAGCTTAGGTCCTAGCGGGAGTCAGGCAACCGGGGAGCTGTTTTTT.

The V gene is TRBV4-2, the J gene TRBJ1-1; D might be TRBD1 (6 bases). The CDR3 is made up of 17 amino acids. The V end lost 2 bases, the J end lost 5 bases, and 21 bases lay between the germline ends. Germline V lookup: CDR1 LGHNA, CDR2 YNFKEQ. The CDR3 coding sequence is TGTGCCAGCAGCCAACCGCTCAGGGGTCAGGGGTTTACTGAAGCTTTCTTT. This translates into CASSQPLRGQGFTEAFF.